This T cell receptor beta chain was sequenced during a study of identical twins. Study outcomes and limitations: Compared with models, monozygotic twins showed more out-of-frame TCR alpha sharing.

The ends were cut back, 1 base at V and 6 bases at J, with 10 bases in the middle. This CDR3 contains 14 residues. Per germline, CDR1 KGHSH and CDR2 LQKENI. For this clonotype: Its antigen is not identified.

TCRdb ran MiXCR on the 5' RACE reads and lists one entry per CDR3 protein. There are 750,000 to 950,000 distinct CDR3 sequences in the sample; around 12% occur only once, and about 1.5% lies in the top ten. These data also formed part of another study, on yellow fever vaccine responses in identical twins.

The chain uses TRBV18 and TRBJ1-5; D is possibly TRBD1 (5 bases). The sequence was collected from a woman aged 18 to 35 in good health. Sample: PBMCs. CDR3: CASSPRSGVQPQHF. In DNA, the CDR3 is TGTGCCAGCTCACCACGGTCGGGGGTTCAGCCCCAGCATTTT.